The entry that follows covers one T cell receptor beta chain sequence. This CDR3 is 11 amino acids long. V lost 5 bases to trimming and J lost 11 bases, with 7 bases between them. CDR1 and CDR2 from the germline V gene are MRHNA and SNTAGT. The treatment denotes: about 20 received Ad26.COV2.S at low or high dose, single or two shots; several received placebo; per-sample allocation not given. Material that was analyzed had been drawn on day 63 after the first vaccine or placebo injection. An adult aged 18-55 years in Boston served as the donor. The assay was immunoSEQ multiplex PCR, and TCRdb's table has in-frame clones only and misses some. This table has a few hundred thousand clones, about 92% appearing once. The sample originates from a study of Ad26.COV2.S vaccination and SARS-CoV-2 variants.

The chain employs TRBV6-4 and TRBJ1-6; the D is unclear. The sequencing used peripheral blood, collected in a trial of Ad26.COV2.S vaccine versus placebo. This TCR derives from a person aged 18 to 65 who received the Ad26.COV2.S COVID-19 vaccine or a placebo. CDR3 sequence: CASSPPPPLHF. The CDR3 DNA follows: TGTGCCAGCAGTCCCCCCCCACCCCTCCACTTT.